This T cell receptor beta chain came from a study of control samples from healthy donors and cancer patients. Germline V gene sequence: CDR1 MNHNY, CDR2 SVGAGI (reference sequence). V lost 6 bases, J lost 4 bases, and 13 bases lay in between. CDR3 size: 13 residues. Profiled with immunoSEQ multiplex PCR; TCRdb holds only in-frame clones, not every one. This sample has tens of thousands of clones; approximately 89% occur once, and the top ten carry around 1.5%. The chain uses TRBV6-6 and TRBJ2-7; D call uncertain. Sequencing was done on a sample of PBMCs. This sequence was found in a man in his forties with colorectal cancer. The CDR3 region is CASREPQEYEQYF. The CDR3 coding sequence is TGTGCCAGCAGGGAACCACAAGAATACGAGCAGTACTTC.